Below, 30 T cell receptor beta chains from the same sample are listed, as sequenced in a study of T cells in localized non-small cell lung cancer. Profiled with immunoSEQ multiplex PCR; TCRdb holds only in-frame clones, not every one. The sample holds more than 30,000 clones; roughly 86% are singletons and the top ten take 3.5% to 5%. This sample comprised peripheral blood mononuclear cells, obtained before any cancer treatment. All receptors come from a woman between 35 and 75 years old with stage III lung adenocarcinoma.

This clone has more than one count but fewer than ten. The V gene is TRBV6-1, the J gene TRBJ1-1; D remains ambiguous. CDR3 length: 13 residues. Germline V gene data show CDR1 as MNHNS and CDR2 as SASEGT. V was pared by 3 bases and J by 0 bases, with 5 bases between. The CDR3 coding sequence is TGTGCCAGCAGTGACACCGTGAACACTGAAGCTTTCTTT. Translation: CASSDTVNTEAFF.

J is TRBJ2-7 and V is TRBV18; tentatively, D is TRBD2 (6 bases). V was shortened by 5 bases and J by 7 bases, with 18 bases between the two germline ends. The CDR3 consists of 14 residues. Looked up from germline, CDR1 is KGHSH and CDR2 is LQKENI. The CDR3 loop reads CASSGRDSRGEQYF. CDR3 bases: TGTGCCAGCTCAGGCCGGGACTCCCGAGGAGAGCAGTACTTC.

V gene TRBV4-2 combines with J gene TRBJ2-7; D unresolved. Trimming left V 5 bases short and J 3 bases short, with 8 bases between. The CDR3 length is 12 residues. Per germline, CDR1 LGHNA and CDR2 YNFKEQ. CDR3: CASSSNNYEQYF. CDR3 sequence (DNA): TGTGCCAGCAGCTCGAACAACTACGAGCAGTACTTC.

V and J are TRBV7-2 and TRBJ1-4, with 10 bases aligning to TRBD1. Per the germline V gene, CDR1 is SGHTA and CDR2 is FQGNSA. Trimming took 4 bases from V and 7 from J; bases not matched to a gene: 12. The CDR3 runs 17 residues. The DNA of the CDR3 is TGTGCCAGCAGCTATTCCGGGACAGGGGAAGTGGGTGAAAAACTGTTTTTT. Encoded protein: CASSYSGTGEVGEKLFF. Drawing the rest from reference TRBV7-2 and TRBJ1-4, the complete variable domain is GAGVSQSPSNKVTEKGKDVELRCDPISGHTALYWYRQSLGQGLEFLIYFQGNSAPDKSGLPSDRFSAERTGGSVSTLTIQRTQQEDSAVYLCASSYSGTGEVGEKLFFGSGTQLSVL.

The rearrangement uses TRBV28 and TRBJ1-1; 8 bases are a match to TRBD1. The CDR3 is 14 residues long. V dropped 4 bases and J dropped 1; count of bases not matched to a gene: 2. Germline lookup yields CDR1 MDHEN and CDR2 SYDVKM. CDR3 residues: CASSWGTGNTEAFF. In DNA form, the CDR3 reads TGTGCCAGCAGTTGGGGGACAGGGAACACTGAAGCTTTCTTT.

This chain links TRBV5-1 with TRBJ2-7; 10 bases line up with TRBD1. J was trimmed by 3 bases and V by 5 bases; bases with no gene match: 8. CDR3 length equals 15 residues. Germline V gives CDR1 SGHRS, CDR2 YFSETQ. In DNA, the CDR3 is TGCGCCAGCAGTGACAGGGGGCGACTGGGCTACGAGCAGTACTTC. This gives the protein CASSDRGRLGYEQYF.

This sequence joins TRBV19 and TRBJ2-4; 8 bases match TRBD2. CDR1 LNHDA and CDR2 SQIVND come from the germline V gene (reference sequence). After removal of 3 bases from V and 4 bases from J, the junction contained 8 bases not matched to a gene. There are 16 residues in the CDR3. CDR3 amino acids: CASSMPGTRPKNIQYF. CDR3 nucleotide sequence: TGTGCCAGTAGTATGCCGGGGACTAGACCTAAAAACATTCAGTACTTC. The variable domain in full, completed from reference TRBV19 and TRBJ2-4, reads DGGITQSPKYLFRKEGQNVTLSCEQNLNHDAMYWYRQDPGQGLRLIYYSQIVNDFQKGDIAEGYSVSREKKESFPLTVTSAQKNPTAFYLCASSMPGTRPKNIQYFGAGTRLSVL.

This chain uses TRBV5-4 with TRBJ1-2; TRBD1 matches 9 bases. The CDR3 totals 15 residues. Germline V CDR1 and CDR2: SGHNT, YYREEE (reference sequence). With V trimmed by 0 bases and J by 4 bases, 4 bases remained unmatched. The CDR3 here is CASSLGDREVYGYTF. CDR3 in DNA: TGTGCCAGCAGCTTGGGGGACAGGGAAGTCTATGGCTACACCTTC.

CDR3 in amino acids: CASSFTGIGEKLFF. CDR3 in DNA: TGTGCCAGCAGCTTTACGGGAATTGGCGAAAAACTGTTTTTT. The V and J genes are TRBV5-5 and TRBJ1-4; no firm D call. CDR3 length: 14 amino acids. The germline gives CDR1 SGHKS, CDR2 YYEKEE (reference sequence). Trimming cost V 2 bases and J 8 bases, with 13 bases left between them.

The V and J genes are TRBV18 and TRBJ1-1; D call uncertain. The CDR3 covers 14 residues. Germline values: CDR1 KGHSH, CDR2 LQKENI. Trimming took off 0 bases at V and 3 bases at J, with 8 bases between the two ends. CDR3 DNA sequence: TGTGCCAGCTCACCACCCGAGAGTTACACTGAAGCTTTCTTT. Protein product: CASSPPESYTEAFF.

V usage is TRBV19 and J usage is TRBJ1-5; no clear D gene. Germline V lookup: CDR1 LNHDA, CDR2 SQIVND (reference sequence). The CDR3 contains 15 residues. V was pared by 4 bases and J by 2 bases, with 12 bases between. The CDR3 loop reads CASSKDPRGNQPQHF. CDR3 nucleotides: TGTGCCAGTAGTAAGGACCCCCGGGGCAATCAGCCCCAGCATTTT. The whole variable domain, remainder taken from reference TRBV19 and TRBJ1-5, is DGGITQSPKYLFRKEGQNVTLSCEQNLNHDAMYWYRQDPGQGLRLIYYSQIVNDFQKGDIAEGYSVSREKKESFPLTVTSAQKNPTAFYLCASSKDPRGNQPQHFGDGTRLSIL.

The rearrangement uses TRBV18 and TRBJ2-2; D might be TRBD2 (6 bases). This CDR3 spans 18 amino acids. Looked up from germline, CDR1 is KGHSH and CDR2 is LQKENI. Trimming stripped 4 bases from V and 1 base from J, with 19 bases between. The CDR3 region is CASSLSFLALENTGELFF. The DNA for the CDR3 is TGTGCCAGCTCACTTTCCTTCCTAGCGCTCGAGAACACCGGGGAGCTGTTTTTT.

The chain couples TRBV7-9 to TRBJ1-1, with D maybe TRBD1 (6 bases). CDR1 and CDR2 from the germline V gene are SEHNR and FQNEAQ (reference sequence). This CDR3 contains 12 residues. Trimming pared 5 bases from V and 11 bases from J, leaving 15 bases between. CDR3 DNA: TGTGCCAGCAGCCCAGGGGCCCTGGGCGCTTTCTTT. It is translated as CASSPGALGAFF.

The chain carries TRBV29-1 and TRBJ2-2, with unresolved D. V was trimmed by 3 bases and J by 0 bases, leaving 2 bases between them. The CDR3 contains 12 residues. Germline-derived CDR1 and CDR2 are SQVTM and ANQGSEA. CDR3 coding DNA: TGCAGCGTTGACCCGAACACCGGGGAGCTGTTTTTT. This translates into CSVDPNTGELFF.

The genes are TRBV27 and TRBJ2-7; maybe TRBD1 (6 bases). The CDR3 loop spans 16 amino acids. V was trimmed by 0 bases and J by 0 bases, leaving 12 bases between them. Looked up from germline, CDR1 is MNHEY and CDR2 is SMNVEV (reference sequence). The CDR3 sequence: CASSLSGQGISYEQYF. In nucleotides, the CDR3 is TGTGCCAGCAGTTTATCAGGGCAGGGGATCTCCTACGAGCAGTACTTC.

This rearrangement joins TRBV27 to TRBJ1-5; 7 nucleotides line up with TRBD1. Germline V CDR1 and CDR2: MNHEY, SMNVEV (reference sequence). Trimming removed 6 bases from V and 7 bases from J; junction bases left unmatched: 9. The CDR3 covers 14 residues. In DNA, the CDR3 is TGTGCCAGCAGACAAACAGGGGTGGGACAGCCCCAGCATTTT. Translation: CASRQTGVGQPQHF.

The V and J genes are TRBV30 and TRBJ2-3; 10 positions agree with TRBD2. J lost 7 bases, V lost 4 bases, and 11 bases had no gene match. CDR3 length: 15 residues. Germline V CDR1 and CDR2: GTSNPN, SVGIG (reference sequence). CDR3 in amino acids: CAWNGYSGGPNTQYF. The CDR3 coding sequence is TGTGCCTGGAATGGGTATAGCGGGGGGCCTAATACGCAGTATTTT.

The rearrangement joins TRBV19 to TRBJ1-1; TRBD1 aligns across 8 bases. With 4 bases clipped from V and 6 bases from J, the junction kept 7 bases outside the gene matches. The germline V gene has CDR1 LNHDA and CDR2 SQIVND (reference sequence). CDR3 length: 14 residues. The CDR3 spells CASSNTGGSAEAFF. The CDR3 bases are TGTGCCAGTAGTAATACAGGGGGTAGTGCTGAAGCTTTCTTT.

V and J are TRBV5-4 and TRBJ1-3; D is possibly TRBD1 (5 bases). V was trimmed by 5 bases and J by 0 bases, leaving 15 bases between them. Germline CDR1 is SGHNT and CDR2 is YYREEE (reference sequence). The CDR3 has 16 amino acids. The CDR3 region is CASRKGPDTSGNTIYF. The CDR3 region has the DNA TGTGCCAGCAGAAAGGGGCCCGATACCTCTGGAAACACCATATATTTT.

The V and J genes are TRBV4-2 and TRBJ2-3; the match to TRBD2 covers 9 bases. The CDR3 length is 20 residues. The V and J ends lost 0 bases and 0 bases, in that order; junction bases with no gene match: 13. Germline CDR1 is LGHNA and CDR2 is YNFKEQ. This chain's CDR3 is CASSQDRVRASGVSTDTQYF. The CDR3 region has the DNA TGTGCCAGCAGCCAAGATAGAGTAAGAGCTAGCGGGGTTAGCACAGATACGCAGTATTTT.

This chain links TRBV5-1 with TRBJ1-2; possibly TRBD1 for D (6 bases). Germline CDR1 SGHRS, CDR2 YFSETQ. V was shortened by 5 bases and J by 0 bases, with 11 bases between the two germline ends. The CDR3 is 14 residues long. CDR3 amino acids: CASSGGTSNYGYTF. The CDR3 coding sequence is TGCGCCAGCAGTGGCGGGACATCTAACTATGGCTACACCTTC.

The chain recombines TRBV28 with TRBJ1-2; the D is unclear. V dropped 3 bases and J dropped 7 bases, with 15 bases sitting between them. Germline CDR1 reads MDHEN; CDR2 reads SYDVKM. This CDR3 region has 14 residues. CDR3 amino acids: CASSFGAARSGYTF. The DNA for the CDR3 is TGTGCCAGCAGTTTTGGAGCGGCGAGGAGTGGCTACACCTTC.

The chain carries TRBV2 and TRBJ1-6, with D tentatively TRBD1 (6 bases). The CDR3 totals 14 residues. V lost 7 bases and J 10 bases, leaving 17 bases between the germline ends. Germline CDR1 and CDR2: SNHLY and FYNNEI. The CDR3 is CASTLGQDRSPLHF. The CDR3 nucleotides are TGTGCCAGCACCTTAGGCCAGGACAGATCACCCCTCCACTTT.

The chain combines TRBV19 with TRBJ1-2; D gene uncertain. The germline V gene has CDR1 LNHDA and CDR2 SQIVND (reference sequence). Trimming removed 1 base from V and 2 bases from J, with 5 bases in between. The length of the CDR3 is 13 residues. The CDR3, as DNA: TGTGCCAGTAGTATAGCCCCCAACTATGGCTACACCTTC. It translates to CASSIAPNYGYTF.

V gene TRBV5-5 combines with J gene TRBJ2-3; 14 bases fit TRBD2. The V and J ends lost 3 bases and 0 bases, in that order; junction bases with no gene match: 6. This CDR3 has 18 amino acids. Germline V gene lookup returns CDR1 SGHKS and CDR2 YYEKEE (reference sequence). The CDR3 bases are TGTGCCAGCAGCTCCGGGACTAGCGGGGGTACTAGCACAGATACGCAGTATTTT. Its protein product is CASSSGTSGGTSTDTQYF.

J is TRBJ2-5 and V is TRBV7-2, with D maybe TRBD2 (6 bases). The germline V gene encodes CDR1 SGHTA and CDR2 FQGNSA. V was trimmed by 7 bases and J by 5 bases, leaving 26 bases between them. The CDR3 has 17 amino acids. This CDR3 is CASIKEVGLAWGETQYF. CDR3 bases: TGTGCCAGCATCAAAGAAGTCGGGCTAGCGTGGGGGGAGACCCAGTACTTC.

The chain joins TRBV7-2 to TRBJ2-5, with 9 bases matching TRBD1. Germline V lookup: CDR1 SGHTA, CDR2 FQGNSA. J was trimmed by 2 bases and V by 4 bases; bases with no gene match: 5. There are 15 residues in the CDR3. DNA for the CDR3: TGTGCCAGCAGCTACAGCGGGACAGGGCAAGAGACCCAGTACTTC. Residues: CASSYSGTGQETQYF.

This clone was picked up one time. Different DNA sequences within this sample yield the same CDR3. V and J are TRBV11-3 and TRBJ2-1; D possibly corresponds to TRBD2 (5 bases). The CDR3 has 16 amino acids. Trimming shortened V by 4 bases and J by 9 bases, and 22 bases separated the two germline ends. Germline lookup yields CDR1 SGHNT and CDR2 YENEEA. CDR3 DNA sequence: TGTGCCAGCAGCTCAGCCCCTCCGGGATTGGGGAGTGAGCAGTTCTTC. Translating it yields CASSSAPPGLGSEQFF.

This chain links TRBV29-1 with TRBJ2-3; TRBD2 is a possible D gene (6 bases). CDR1 is SQVTM and CDR2 is ANQGSEA in the germline V gene. The CDR3 sequence is 14 residues long. The V end was cut by 3 bases, the J end by 3 bases, with 13 bases between. CDR3 region: CSVDGGWVTDTQYF. In DNA, the CDR3 is TGCAGCGTTGACGGGGGATGGGTAACAGATACGCAGTATTTT.

The chain couples TRBV10-3 to TRBJ1-1; 8 bases agree with TRBD1. CDR3 size: 15 residues. Germline values: CDR1 ENHRY, CDR2 SYGVKD. J lost 1 base, V lost 1 base, and 2 bases had no gene match. CDR3 in DNA: TGTGCCATCAGTGAGTTCGGACAGGGGAACACTGAAGCTTTCTTT. Translated: CAISEFGQGNTEAFF.